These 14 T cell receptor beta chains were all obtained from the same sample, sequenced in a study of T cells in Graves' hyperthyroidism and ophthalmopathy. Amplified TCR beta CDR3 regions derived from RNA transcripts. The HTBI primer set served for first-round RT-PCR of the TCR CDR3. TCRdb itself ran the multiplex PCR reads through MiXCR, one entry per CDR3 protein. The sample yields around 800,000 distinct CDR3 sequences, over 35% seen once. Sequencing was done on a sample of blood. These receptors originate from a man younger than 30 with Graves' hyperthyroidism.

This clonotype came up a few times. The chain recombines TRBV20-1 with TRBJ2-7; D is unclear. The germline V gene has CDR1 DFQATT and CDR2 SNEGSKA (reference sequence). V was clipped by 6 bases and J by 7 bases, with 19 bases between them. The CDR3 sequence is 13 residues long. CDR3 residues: CSAELRPVLEQYF. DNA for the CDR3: TGCAGTGCCGAATTGCGGCCGGTCTTAGAGCAGTACTTC.

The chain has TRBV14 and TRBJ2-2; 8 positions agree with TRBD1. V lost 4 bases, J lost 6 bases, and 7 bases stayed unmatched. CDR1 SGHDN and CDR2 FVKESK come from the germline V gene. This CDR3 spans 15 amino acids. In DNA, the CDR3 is TGTGCCAGCAGCCCCTGGACAGGGAGAGCCGGGGAGCTGTTTTTT. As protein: CASSPWTGRAGELFF.

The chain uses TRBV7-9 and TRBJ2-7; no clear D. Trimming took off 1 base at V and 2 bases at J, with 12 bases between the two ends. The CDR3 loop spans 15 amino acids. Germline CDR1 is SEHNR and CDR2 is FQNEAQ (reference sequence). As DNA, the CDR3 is TGTGCCAGCAGCTTAGGGACCGCGGTCCCCTACGAGCAGTACTTC. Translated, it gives CASSLGTAVPYEQYF.

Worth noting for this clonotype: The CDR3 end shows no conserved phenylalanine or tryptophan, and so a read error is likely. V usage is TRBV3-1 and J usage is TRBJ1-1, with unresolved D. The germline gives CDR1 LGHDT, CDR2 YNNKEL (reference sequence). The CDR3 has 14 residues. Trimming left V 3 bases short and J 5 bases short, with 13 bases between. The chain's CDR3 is CASSQTYQATEAFI. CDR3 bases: TGTGCCAGCAGCCAGACATACCAGGCGACTGAAGCTTTCATT.

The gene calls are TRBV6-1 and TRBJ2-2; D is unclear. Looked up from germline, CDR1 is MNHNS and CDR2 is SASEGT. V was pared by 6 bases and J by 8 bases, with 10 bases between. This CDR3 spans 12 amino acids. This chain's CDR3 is CASRTSPGELFF. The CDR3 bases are TGTGCCAGCAGGACTTCCCCAGGGGAGCTGTTTTTT.

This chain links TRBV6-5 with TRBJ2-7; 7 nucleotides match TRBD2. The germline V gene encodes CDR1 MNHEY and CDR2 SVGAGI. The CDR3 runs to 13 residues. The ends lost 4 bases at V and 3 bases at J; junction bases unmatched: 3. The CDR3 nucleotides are TGTGCCAGCAGTTTCGCGGGAGTCTACGAGCAGTACTTC. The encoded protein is CASSFAGVYEQYF.

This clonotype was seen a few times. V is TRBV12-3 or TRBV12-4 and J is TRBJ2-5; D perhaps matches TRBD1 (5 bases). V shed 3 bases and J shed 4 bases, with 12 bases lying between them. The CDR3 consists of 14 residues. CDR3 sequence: CASSLVGAGETQYF. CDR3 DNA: TGTGCCAGCAGTTTGGTTGGGGCCGGAGAGACCCAGTACTTC.

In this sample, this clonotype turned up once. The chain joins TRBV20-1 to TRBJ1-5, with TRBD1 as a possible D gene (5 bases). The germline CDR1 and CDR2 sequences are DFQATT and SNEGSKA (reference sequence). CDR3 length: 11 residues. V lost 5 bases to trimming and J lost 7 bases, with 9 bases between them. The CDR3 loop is CSAAKGQPQHF. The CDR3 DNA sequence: TGCAGTGCTGCTAAGGGGCAGCCCCAGCATTTT.

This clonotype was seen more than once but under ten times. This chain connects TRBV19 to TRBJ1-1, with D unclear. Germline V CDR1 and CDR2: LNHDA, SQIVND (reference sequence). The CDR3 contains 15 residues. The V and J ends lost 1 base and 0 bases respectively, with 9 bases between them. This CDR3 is CASSIVQALNTEAFF. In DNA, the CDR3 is TGTGCCAGTAGTATAGTCCAAGCCTTGAACACTGAAGCTTTCTTT.

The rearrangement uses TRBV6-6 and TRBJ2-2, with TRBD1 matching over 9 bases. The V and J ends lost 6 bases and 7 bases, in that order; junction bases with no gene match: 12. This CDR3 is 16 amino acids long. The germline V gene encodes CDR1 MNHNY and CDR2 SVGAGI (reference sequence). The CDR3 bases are TGTGCCAGCAGCTCATCCGGGACAGGGAGGGACGGGGAGCTGTTTTTT. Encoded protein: CASSSSGTGRDGELFF.

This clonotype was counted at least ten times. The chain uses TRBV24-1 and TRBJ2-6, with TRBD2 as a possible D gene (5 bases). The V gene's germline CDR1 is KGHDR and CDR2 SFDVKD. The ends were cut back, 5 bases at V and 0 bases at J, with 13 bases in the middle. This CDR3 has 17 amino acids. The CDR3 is CATSGSFRDSGANVLTF. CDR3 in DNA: TGTGCCACCAGTGGTTCCTTCCGGGACTCTGGGGCCAACGTCCTGACTTTC.

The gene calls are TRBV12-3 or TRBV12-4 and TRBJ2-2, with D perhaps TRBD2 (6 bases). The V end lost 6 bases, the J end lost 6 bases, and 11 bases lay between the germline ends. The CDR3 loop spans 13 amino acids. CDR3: CASRQGEAGELFF. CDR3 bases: TGTGCCAGCAGGCAAGGGGAGGCCGGGGAGCTGTTTTTT.

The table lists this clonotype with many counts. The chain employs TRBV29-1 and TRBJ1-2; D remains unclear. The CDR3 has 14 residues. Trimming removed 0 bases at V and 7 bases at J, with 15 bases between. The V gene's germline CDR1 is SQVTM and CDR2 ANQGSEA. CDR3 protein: CSVEEDGFDPGYTF. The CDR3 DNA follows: TGCAGCGTTGAAGAGGACGGGTTTGACCCTGGCTACACCTTC.

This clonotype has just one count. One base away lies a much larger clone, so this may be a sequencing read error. The CDR3 protein is CATSSDTSYEQHF. The CDR3 bases are TGTGCCACCAGCAGCGATACTAGCTACGAGCAGCACTTC. The gene calls are TRBV15 and TRBJ2-7; a possible D gene is TRBD2 (6 bases). Germline values: CDR1 LNHNV, CDR2 YYDKDF (reference sequence). The CDR3 extends over 13 amino acids.